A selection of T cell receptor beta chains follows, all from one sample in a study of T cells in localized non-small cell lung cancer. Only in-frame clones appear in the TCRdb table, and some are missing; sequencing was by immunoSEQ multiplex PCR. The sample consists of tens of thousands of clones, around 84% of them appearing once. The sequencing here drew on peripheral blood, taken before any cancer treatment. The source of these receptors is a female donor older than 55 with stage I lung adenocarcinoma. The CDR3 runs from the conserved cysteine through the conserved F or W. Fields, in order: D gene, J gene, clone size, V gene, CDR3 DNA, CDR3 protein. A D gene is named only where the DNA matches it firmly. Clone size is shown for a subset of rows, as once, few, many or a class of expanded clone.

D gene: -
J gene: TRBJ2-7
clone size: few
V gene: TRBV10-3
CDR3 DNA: TGTGCCATCGGCTACGAGCAGTACTTC
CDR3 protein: CAIGYEQYF

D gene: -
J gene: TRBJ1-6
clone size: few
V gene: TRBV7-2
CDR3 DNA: TGTGCCAGCAGCACACAGAATTCACCCCTCCACTTT
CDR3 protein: CASSTQNSPLHF

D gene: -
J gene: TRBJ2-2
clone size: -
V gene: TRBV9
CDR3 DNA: TGTGCCAGCAGCGCCTCGGTAACCGGGGAGCTGTTTTTT
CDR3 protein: CASSASVTGELFF

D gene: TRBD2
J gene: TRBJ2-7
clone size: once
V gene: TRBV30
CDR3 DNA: TGTGCCTGGAGTGTACGGGCTAGCGGGAGTAGATCCTACGAGCAGTACTTC
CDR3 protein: CAWSVRASGSRSYEQYF

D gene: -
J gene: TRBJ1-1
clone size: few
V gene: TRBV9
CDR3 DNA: TGTGCCAGCAGCGGCCGGAACACTGAAGCTTTCTTT
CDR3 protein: CASSGRNTEAFF

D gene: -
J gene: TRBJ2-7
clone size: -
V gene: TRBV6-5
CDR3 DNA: TGTGCCAGCAGTTACTCTAACGGGGGGCCATACGAGCAGTACTTC
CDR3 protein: CASSYSNGGPYEQYF

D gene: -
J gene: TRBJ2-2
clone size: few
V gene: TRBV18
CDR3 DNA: TGTGCCAGCTCACCAAAAAGCGGAAAGAACACCGGGGAGCTGTTTTTT
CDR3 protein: CASSPKSGKNTGELFF

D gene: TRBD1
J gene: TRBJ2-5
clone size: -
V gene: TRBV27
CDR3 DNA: TGTGCCAGCAGTTCCCTAAAGGACAGGGTGGGATGGCAGTACTTC
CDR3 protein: CASSSLKDRVGWQYF

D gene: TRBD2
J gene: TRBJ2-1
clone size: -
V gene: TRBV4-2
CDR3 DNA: TGTGCCAGCAGCCTGAGGGAGAGCGGGAGGAGTGGAGCTGAGCAGTTCTTC
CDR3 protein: CASSLRESGRSGAEQFF

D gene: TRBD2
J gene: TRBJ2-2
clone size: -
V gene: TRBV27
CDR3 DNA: TGTGCCAGCAGTTCGGTACGCGGGAGGGCCACCGGGGAGCTGTTTTTT
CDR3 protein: CASSSVRGRATGELFF

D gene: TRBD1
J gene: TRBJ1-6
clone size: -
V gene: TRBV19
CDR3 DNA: TGTGCCAGTAGTATGCTCGGGACAGGACAAGGAGGTTCACCCCTCCACTTT
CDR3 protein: CASSMLGTGQGGSPLHF

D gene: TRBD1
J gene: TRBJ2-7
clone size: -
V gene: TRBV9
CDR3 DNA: TGTGCCAGCAGCCCACAGGGGGCTGGTCTCTACGAGCAGTACTTC
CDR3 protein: CASSPQGAGLYEQYF

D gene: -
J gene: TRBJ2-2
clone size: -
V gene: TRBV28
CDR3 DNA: TGTGCCAGCAGGGCCCCCGGACTCTTGGGGGAGCTGTTTTTT
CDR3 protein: CASRAPGLLGELFF

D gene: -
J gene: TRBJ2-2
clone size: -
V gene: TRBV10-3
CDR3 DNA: TGTGCCATCAGCGCCTCCTATAACACCGGGGAGCTGTTTTTT
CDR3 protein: CAISASYNTGELFF

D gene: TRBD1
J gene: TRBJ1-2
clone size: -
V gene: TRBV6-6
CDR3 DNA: TGTGCCAGCAGCCCCCACGACAGGGAGGCGGGCTATGGCTACACCTTC
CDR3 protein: CASSPHDREAGYGYTF

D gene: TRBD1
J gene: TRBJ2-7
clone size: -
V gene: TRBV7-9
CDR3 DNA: TGTGCCAGCAGCTCTCCGGGACAGGGGGCCTACGAGCAGTACTTC
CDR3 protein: CASSSPGQGAYEQYF

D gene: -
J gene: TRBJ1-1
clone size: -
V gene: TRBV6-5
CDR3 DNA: TGTGCCAGCACCAACGGAGCTGAAGCTTTCTTT
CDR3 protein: CASTNGAEAFF

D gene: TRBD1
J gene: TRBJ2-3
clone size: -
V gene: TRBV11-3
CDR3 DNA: TGTGCCAGCAGCTTAAGGTCGACAGGGAGAGATACGCAGTATTTT
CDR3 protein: CASSLRSTGRDTQYF

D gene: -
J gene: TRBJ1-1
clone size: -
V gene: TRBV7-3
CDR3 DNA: TGTGCCAGCAGCTTACCGGGTCTGAACACTGAAGCTTTCTTT
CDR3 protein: CASSLPGLNTEAFF

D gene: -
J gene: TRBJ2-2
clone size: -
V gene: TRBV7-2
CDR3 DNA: TGTGCCAGCAGCCCGCCGACGTGGGCGGGGGAGCTGTTTTTT
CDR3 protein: CASSPPTWAGELFF

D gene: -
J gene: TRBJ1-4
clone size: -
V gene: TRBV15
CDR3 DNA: TGTGCCACCAGCAGAGAGCAGGGGCGAAATGAAAAACTGTTTTTT
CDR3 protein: CATSREQGRNEKLFF

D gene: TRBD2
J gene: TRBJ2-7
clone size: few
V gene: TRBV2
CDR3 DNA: TGTGCCAGCAGTGAACGGACTAGCTACGAGCAGTACTTC
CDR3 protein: CASSERTSYEQYF

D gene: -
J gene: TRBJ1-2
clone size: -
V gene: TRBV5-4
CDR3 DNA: TGTGCCAGCACCGGGAGAGGAGGGGAGGAGTATGGCTACACCTTC
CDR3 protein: CASTGRGGEEYGYTF

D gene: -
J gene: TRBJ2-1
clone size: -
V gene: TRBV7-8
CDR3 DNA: TGTGCCAGCAGCTTAGCCGGGACTCCTCTTACCCGCCCCTACAATGAGCAGTTCTTC
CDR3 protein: CASSLAGTPLTRPYNEQFF

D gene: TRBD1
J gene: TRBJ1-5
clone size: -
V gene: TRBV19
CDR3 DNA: TGTGCCAGTCGGCAGGGGGGTCAGCCCCAGCATTTT
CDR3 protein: CASRQGGQPQHF

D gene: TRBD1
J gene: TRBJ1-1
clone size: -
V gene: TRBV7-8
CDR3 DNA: TGTGCCAGCAGCTTAGGCCCCAGGGGGCAGGGTGAAGCTTTCTTT
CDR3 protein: CASSLGPRGQGEAFF

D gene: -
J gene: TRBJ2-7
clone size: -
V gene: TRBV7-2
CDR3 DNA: TGTGCCAGCAGCTTACAACAGGGCCTCTACGAGCAGTACTTC
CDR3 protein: CASSLQQGLYEQYF

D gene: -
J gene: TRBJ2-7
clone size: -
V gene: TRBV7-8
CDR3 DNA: TGTGCCAGCAGCACGAGGACAGTCTACGAGCAGTACTTC
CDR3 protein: CASSTRTVYEQYF

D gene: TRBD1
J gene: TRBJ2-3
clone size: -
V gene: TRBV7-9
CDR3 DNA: TGTGCCAGCAGCGAGGGACAGGGGGCCACAGATACGCAGTATTTT
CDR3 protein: CASSEGQGATDTQYF

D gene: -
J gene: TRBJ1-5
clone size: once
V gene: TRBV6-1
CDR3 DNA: TGTGCCAGCCTGGGAGAGAGAGGTCAGCCCCAGCATTTT
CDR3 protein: CASLGERGQPQHF

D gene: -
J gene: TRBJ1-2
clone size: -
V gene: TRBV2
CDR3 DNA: TGTGCCAGCGAGGCAGACGCTAACTATGGCTACACCTTC
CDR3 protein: CASEADANYGYTF

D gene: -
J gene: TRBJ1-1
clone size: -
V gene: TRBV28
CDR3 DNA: TGTGCCAGCAGTTTTTATACTTCCACTGAAGCTTTCTTT
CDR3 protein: CASSFYTSTEAFF

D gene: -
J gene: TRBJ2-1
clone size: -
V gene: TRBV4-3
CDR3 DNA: TGCGCCAGCAGCCAAGGGTGGGGTGGTGAGCAGTTCTTC
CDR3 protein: CASSQGWGGEQFF

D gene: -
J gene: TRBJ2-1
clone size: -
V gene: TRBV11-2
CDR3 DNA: TGTGCCAGCAGCTTCTTCCGCGGAGGCGTCGGGGAGCAGTTCTTC
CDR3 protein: CASSFFRGGVGEQFF

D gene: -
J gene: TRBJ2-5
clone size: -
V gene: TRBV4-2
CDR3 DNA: TGTGCCAGCAGCCAAGATCATTTGGAGACCCAGTACTTC
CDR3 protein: CASSQDHLETQYF

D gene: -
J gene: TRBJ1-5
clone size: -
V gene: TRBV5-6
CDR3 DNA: TGTGCCAGCAGTGCCCAGGGATTGGGGGGTAGCAATCAGCCCCAGCATTTT
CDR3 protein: CASSAQGLGGSNQPQHF

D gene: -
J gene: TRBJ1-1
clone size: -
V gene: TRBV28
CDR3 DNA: TGTGCCAGCACCTTAATTGAAGGGGGAGGAAAAGCTTTCTTT
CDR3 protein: CASTLIEGGGKAFF

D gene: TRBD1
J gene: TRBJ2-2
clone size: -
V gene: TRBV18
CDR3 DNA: TGTGCCAGCTCACCACGGACAGGGACGGTCGGGGAGCTGTTTTTT
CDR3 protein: CASSPRTGTVGELFF

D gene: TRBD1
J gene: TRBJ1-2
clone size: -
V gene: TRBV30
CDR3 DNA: TGTGCCTGGAGTTCCCGACAGGGGGCGAGTAGGAACTATGGCTACACCTTC
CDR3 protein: CAWSSRQGASRNYGYTF

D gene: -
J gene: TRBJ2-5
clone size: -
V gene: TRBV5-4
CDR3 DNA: TGTGCCAGCAGCTTGGGTCCCCGACTGGATGAAGAGACCCAGTACTTC
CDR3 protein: CASSLGPRLDEETQYF

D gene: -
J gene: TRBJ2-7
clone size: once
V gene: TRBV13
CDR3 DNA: TGTGCCAGCAGCTTAGTTCAGACCTACGAGCAGTACTTC
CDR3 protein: CASSLVQTYEQYF

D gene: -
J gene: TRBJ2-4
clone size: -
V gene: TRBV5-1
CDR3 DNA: TGCGCCAGCAGCTTGGTTGGGGAACCTGAAAACATTCAGTACTTC
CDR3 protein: CASSLVGEPENIQYF

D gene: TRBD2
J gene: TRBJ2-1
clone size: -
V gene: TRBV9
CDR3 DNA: TGTGCCAGCAGCGTACTAGCGGGAAGCGGTGAGCAGTTCTTC
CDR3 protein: CASSVLAGSGEQFF

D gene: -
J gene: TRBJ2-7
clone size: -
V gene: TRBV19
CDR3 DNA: TGTGCCAGTAGTCCACCCGGTGGGGGGTACGAGCAGTACTTC
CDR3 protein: CASSPPGGGYEQYF

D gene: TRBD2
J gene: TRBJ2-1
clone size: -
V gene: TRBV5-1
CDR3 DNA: TGCGCCAGCAGCTTTTCCACTAGCGGGGGGGCCGATGAGCAGTTCTTC
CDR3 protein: CASSFSTSGGADEQFF

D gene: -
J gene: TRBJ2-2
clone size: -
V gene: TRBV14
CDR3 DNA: TGTGCCAGCAGCCAAATTAGCACCGGGGAGCTGTTTTTT
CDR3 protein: CASSQISTGELFF

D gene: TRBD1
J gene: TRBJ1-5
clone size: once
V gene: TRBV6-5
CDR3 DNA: TGTGCCAGCAGTTACTCCGGACAGGGATTCATTCAGCCCCAGCATTTT
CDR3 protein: CASSYSGQGFIQPQHF

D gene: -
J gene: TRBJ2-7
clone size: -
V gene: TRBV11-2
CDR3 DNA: TGTGCCAGCAGCTTAGAGCCCGGGACCCACGAGCAGTACTTC
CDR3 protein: CASSLEPGTHEQYF

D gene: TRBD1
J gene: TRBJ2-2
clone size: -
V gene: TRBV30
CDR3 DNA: TGTGCCTGGAGTTACAGGGGTGGGGAGCTGTTTTTT
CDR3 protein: CAWSYRGGELFF

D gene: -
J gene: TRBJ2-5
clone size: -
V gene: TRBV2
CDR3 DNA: TGTGCCACCGGGGCATCTCAAGAGACCCAGTACTTC
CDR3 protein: CATGASQETQYF

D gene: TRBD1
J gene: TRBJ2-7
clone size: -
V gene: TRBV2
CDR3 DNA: TGTGCCAGCAGTGAAGGGGGACAGGGGCTCTACGAGCAGTACTTC
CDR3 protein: CASSEGGQGLYEQYF

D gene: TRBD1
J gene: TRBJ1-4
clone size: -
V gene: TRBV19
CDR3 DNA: TGTGCCAGTAGCTCCGGGACAGGGTTTTCTAATGAAAAACTGTTTTTT
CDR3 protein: CASSSGTGFSNEKLFF

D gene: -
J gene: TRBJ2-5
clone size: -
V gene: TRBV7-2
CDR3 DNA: TGTGCCAGCCGTCCTGACGGGAGAGGCGAGACCCAGTACTTC
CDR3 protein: CASRPDGRGETQYF

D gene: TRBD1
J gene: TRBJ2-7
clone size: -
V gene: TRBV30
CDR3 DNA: TGTGCCTGGAGTGCAGGGGACAGGGCCACCTACGAGCAGTACTTC
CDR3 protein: CAWSAGDRATYEQYF

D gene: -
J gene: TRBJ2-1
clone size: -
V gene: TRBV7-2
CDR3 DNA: TGTGCCAGCAGCGCCCGAATAGCAGGTGAGCAGTTCTTC
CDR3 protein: CASSARIAGEQFF